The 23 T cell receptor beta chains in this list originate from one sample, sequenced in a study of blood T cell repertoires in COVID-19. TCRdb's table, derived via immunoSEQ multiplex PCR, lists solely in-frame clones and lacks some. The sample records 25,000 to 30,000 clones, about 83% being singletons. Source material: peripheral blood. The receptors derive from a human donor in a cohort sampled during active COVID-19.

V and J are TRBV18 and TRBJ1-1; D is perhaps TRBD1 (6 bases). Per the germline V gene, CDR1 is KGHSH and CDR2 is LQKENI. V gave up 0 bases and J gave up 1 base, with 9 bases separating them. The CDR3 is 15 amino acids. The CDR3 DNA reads TGTGCCAGCTCACCACCGGGACACCAGAACACTGAAGCTTTCTTT. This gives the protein CASSPPGHQNTEAFF.

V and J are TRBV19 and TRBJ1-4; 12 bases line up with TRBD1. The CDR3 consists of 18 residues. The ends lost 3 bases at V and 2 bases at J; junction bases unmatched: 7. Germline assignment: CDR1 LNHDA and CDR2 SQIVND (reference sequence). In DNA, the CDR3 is TGTGCCAGTAGTATCGGGACAGGGGGCTCGGGGACTAATGAAAAACTGTTTTTT. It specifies CASSIGTGGSGTNEKLFF.

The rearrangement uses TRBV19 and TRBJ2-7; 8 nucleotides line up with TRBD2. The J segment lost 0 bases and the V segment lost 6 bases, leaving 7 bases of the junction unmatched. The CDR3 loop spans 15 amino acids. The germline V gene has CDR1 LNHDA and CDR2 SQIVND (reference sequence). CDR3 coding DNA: TGTGCCAGTAGCCTTACAGGGACTAGCTCCTACGAGCAGTACTTC. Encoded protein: CASSLTGTSSYEQYF.

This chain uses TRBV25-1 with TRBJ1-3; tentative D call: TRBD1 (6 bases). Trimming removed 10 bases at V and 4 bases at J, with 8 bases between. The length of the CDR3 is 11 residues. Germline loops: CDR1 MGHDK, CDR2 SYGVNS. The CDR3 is CATQGGNTIYF. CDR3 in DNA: TGTGCCACCCAGGGGGGAAACACCATATATTTT.

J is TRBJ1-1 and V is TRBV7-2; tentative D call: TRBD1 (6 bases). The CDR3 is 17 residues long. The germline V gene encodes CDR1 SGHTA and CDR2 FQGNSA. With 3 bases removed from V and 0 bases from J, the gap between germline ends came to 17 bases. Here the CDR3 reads CASSFTPGQGMNTEAFF. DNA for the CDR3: TGTGCCAGCAGCTTTACGCCGGGACAAGGCATGAACACTGAAGCTTTCTTT.

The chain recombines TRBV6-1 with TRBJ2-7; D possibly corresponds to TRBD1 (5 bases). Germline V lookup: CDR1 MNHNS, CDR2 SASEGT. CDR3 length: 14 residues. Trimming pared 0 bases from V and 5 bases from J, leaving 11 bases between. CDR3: CASSEAQGRHEQYF. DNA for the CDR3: TGTGCCAGCAGTGAAGCCCAGGGAAGGCACGAGCAGTACTTC.

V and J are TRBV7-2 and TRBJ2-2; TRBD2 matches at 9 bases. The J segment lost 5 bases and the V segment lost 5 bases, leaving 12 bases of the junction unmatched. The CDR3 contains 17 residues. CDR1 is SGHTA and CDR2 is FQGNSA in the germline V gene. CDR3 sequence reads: CASSLTRGGAGTGELFF. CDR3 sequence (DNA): TGTGCCAGCAGCCTTACTCGCGGGGGGGCCGGGACCGGGGAGCTGTTTTTT.

CDR3 amino acids: CASSVGVAGGLYEQYF. The CDR3 DNA reads as TGTGCCAGCAGCGTAGGGGTGGCGGGGGGGCTCTACGAGCAGTACTTC. This rearrangement joins TRBV9 to TRBJ2-7; 9 bases are a match to TRBD2. Germline V lookup: CDR1 SGDLS, CDR2 YYNGEE. The CDR3 has 16 amino acids. V trimming: 0 bases; J trimming: 3 bases; junction bases outside the gene matches: 7.

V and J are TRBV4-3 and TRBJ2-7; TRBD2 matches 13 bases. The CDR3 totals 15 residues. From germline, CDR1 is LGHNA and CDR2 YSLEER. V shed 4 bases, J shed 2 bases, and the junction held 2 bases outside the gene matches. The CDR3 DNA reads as TGCGCCAGCAGCCCCGGGACTAGCGGGGCCTACGAGCAGTACTTC. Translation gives CASSPGTSGAYEQYF.

The CDR3 nucleotides are TGTGCCATCAAAGGAACGGGATCCACTGAAGCTTTCTTT. It translates to CAIKGTGSTEAFF. The J gene is TRBJ1-1, the V gene TRBV10-3; D call uncertain. This CDR3 is built from 13 residues. The V end lost 7 bases, the J end lost 4 bases, and 13 bases lay between the germline ends. Germline V gene sequence: CDR1 ENHRY, CDR2 SYGVKD.

CDR3 nucleotide sequence: TGTGCCACCAGTGATCCCGGACAGGGTGGAAAAACTGAAGCTTTCTTT. It specifies CATSDPGQGGKTEAFF. This chain joins TRBV24-1 and TRBJ1-1, with TRBD1 matching 8 bases. After removal of 3 bases from V and 5 bases from J, the junction contained 10 bases not matched to a gene. The length of the CDR3 is 16 residues. The germline V gene encodes CDR1 KGHDR and CDR2 SFDVKD.

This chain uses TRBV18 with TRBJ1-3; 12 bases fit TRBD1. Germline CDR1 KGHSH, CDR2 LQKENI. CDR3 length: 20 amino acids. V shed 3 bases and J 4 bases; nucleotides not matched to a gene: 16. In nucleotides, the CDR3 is TGTGCCAGCTCACCCATATCTCCGGGACAGGGGGCTACATTCGGAAACACCATATATTTT. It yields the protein CASSPISPGQGATFGNTIYF.

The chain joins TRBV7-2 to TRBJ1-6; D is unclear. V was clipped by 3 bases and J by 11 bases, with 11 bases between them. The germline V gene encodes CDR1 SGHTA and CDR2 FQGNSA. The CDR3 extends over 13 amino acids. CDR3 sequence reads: CASSFMGSTPLHF. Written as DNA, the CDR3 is TGTGCCAGCAGCTTTATGGGGAGTACACCCCTCCACTTT. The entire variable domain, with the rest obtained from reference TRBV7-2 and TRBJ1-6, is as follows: GAGVSQSPSNKVTEKGKDVELRCDPISGHTALYWYRQSLGQGLEFLIYFQGNSAPDKSGLPSDRFSAERTGGSVSTLTIQRTQQEDSAVYLCASSFMGSTPLHFGNGTRLTVT.

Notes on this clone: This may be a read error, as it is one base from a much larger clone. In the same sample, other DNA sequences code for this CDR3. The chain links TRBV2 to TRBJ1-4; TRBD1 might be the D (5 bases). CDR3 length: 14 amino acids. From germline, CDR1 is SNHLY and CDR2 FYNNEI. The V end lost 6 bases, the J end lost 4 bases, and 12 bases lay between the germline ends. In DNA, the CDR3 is TGTGCCAGCAGGGGGGAGGCGAGTAATGAAAAACTGTTTTTT. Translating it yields CASRGEASNEKLFF. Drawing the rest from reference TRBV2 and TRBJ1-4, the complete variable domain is EPEVTQTPSHQVTQMGQEVILRCVPISNHLYFYWYRQILGQKVEFLVSFYNNEISEKSEIFDDQFSVERPDGSNFTLKIRSTKLEDSAMYFCASRGEASNEKLFFGSGTQLSVL.

CDR3 protein: CASSPAQPTNEKLFF. CDR3 DNA sequence: TGTGCCAGCAGCCCAGCACAGCCAACTAATGAAAAACTGTTTTTT. The chain has TRBV27 and TRBJ1-4; unclear D gene. Germline V gene data show CDR1 as MNHEY and CDR2 as SMNVEV (reference sequence). There are 15 residues in the CDR3. Trimming left V 6 bases short and J 0 bases short, with 11 bases between.

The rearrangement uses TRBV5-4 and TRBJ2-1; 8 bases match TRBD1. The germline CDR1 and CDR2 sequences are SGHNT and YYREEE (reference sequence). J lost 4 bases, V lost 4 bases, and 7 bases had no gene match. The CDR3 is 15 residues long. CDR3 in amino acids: CASSNGQGWYNEQFF. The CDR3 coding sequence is TGTGCCAGCAGCAACGGACAGGGATGGTACAATGAGCAGTTCTTC.

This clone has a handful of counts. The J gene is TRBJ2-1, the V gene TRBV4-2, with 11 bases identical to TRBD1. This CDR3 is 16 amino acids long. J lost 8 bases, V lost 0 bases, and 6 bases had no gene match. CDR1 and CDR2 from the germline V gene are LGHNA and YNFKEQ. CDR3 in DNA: TGTGCCAGCAGCCAAGAGGGACAGGGGGTACCGGATGAGCAGTTCTTC. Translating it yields CASSQEGQGVPDEQFF.

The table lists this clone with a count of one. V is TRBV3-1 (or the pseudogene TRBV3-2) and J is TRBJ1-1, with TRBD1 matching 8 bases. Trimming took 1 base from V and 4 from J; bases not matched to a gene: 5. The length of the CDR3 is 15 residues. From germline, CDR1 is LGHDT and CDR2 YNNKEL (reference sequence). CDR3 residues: CASSQGTGSTTEAFF. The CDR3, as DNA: TGTGCCAGCAGCCAAGGGACAGGGTCGACCACTGAAGCTTTCTTT.

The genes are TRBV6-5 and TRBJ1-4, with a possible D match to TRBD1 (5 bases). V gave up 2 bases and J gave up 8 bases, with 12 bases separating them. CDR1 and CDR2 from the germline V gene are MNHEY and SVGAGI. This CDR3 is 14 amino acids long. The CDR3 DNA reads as TGTGCCAGCAGTTACGGCCAGGGCGTAGAAAAACTGTTTTTT. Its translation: CASSYGQGVEKLFF.

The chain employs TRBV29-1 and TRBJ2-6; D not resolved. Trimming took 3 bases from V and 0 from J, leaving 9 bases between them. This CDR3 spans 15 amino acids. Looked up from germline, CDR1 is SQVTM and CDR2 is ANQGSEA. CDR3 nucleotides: TGCAGCGTTGATGATGTGAGCTCTGGGGCCAACGTCCTGACTTTC. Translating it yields CSVDDVSSGANVLTF.

Written as DNA, the CDR3 is TGCAGCGTTGTAGTGCTAGCGGCTCCCTACGAGCAGTACTTC. The encoded protein is CSVVVLAAPYEQYF. The V and J genes are TRBV29-1 and TRBJ2-7, with TRBD2 matching 7 bases. J was trimmed by 2 bases and V by 4 bases; bases with no gene match: 8. This CDR3 is 14 amino acids long. Germline V gene sequence: CDR1 SQVTM, CDR2 ANQGSEA.

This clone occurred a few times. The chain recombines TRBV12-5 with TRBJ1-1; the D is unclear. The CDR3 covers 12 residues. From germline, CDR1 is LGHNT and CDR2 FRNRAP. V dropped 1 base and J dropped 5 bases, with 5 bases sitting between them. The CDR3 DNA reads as TGTGCTAGTGGTTTGGACTGGACTGAAGCTTTCTTT. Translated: CASGLDWTEAFF.

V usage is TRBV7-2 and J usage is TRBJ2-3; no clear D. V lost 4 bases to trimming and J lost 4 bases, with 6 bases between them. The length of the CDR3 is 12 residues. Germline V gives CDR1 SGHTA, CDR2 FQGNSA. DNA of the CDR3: TGTGCCAGCAGCTACATGGCAGATACGCAGTATTTT. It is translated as CASSYMADTQYF.